The T cell receptor (beta chain) described here comes from a study of response to subunit inactivated influenza vaccine. CDR3 length: 14 residues. Trimming removed 1 base at V and 6 bases at J, with 14 bases between. Per germline, CDR1 SGHDT and CDR2 YYEEEE. TCRdb passed the RT-PCR reads through MiXCR, listing each CDR3 protein once. Counted here are roughly 540,000 distinct CDR3 sequences, approximately 24% occurring once; the ten biggest clones make up 2.5% to 3%. The sample also formed part of further work on T cells expressing NK-cell markers. In that study: Making the TCR beta cDNA relied on 5'RACE template switching with UMIs.

The sequence was collected from a man over 45 who received an inactivated influenza vaccine. The input for sequencing was CD4+ T cells sorted from PBMCs, taken roughly 12 days after vaccination. The genes are TRBV5-6 and TRBJ2-7; no clear D gene. DNA of the CDR3: TGTGCCAGCAGCTTGATAGCCTCCGAGGTCGAGCAGTACTTC. Protein sequence: CASSLIASEVEQYF.